This T cell receptor (beta chain) came from a study of blood T cell repertoires in COVID-19. The V gene end was trimmed by 6 bases and the J gene end by 2 bases; junction bases not matched to a gene: 10. The germline V gene encodes CDR1 MNHNY and CDR2 SVGAGI (reference sequence). The CDR3 is made up of 16 amino acids. Here immunoSEQ multiplex PCR was the method, and the copy in TCRdb shows in-frame clones only, minus some. The sample has 120,000 to 150,000 clones, 88% seen once. Input material: peripheral blood. The source is a human donor in a cohort sampled during active COVID-19. This rearrangement joins TRBV6-6 to TRBJ1-5, with TRBD1 matching over 7 bases. CDR3: CASRSTGARGNQPQHF. DNA for the CDR3: TGTGCCAGCAGGTCCACAGGGGCCAGGGGCAATCAGCCCCAGCATTTT.